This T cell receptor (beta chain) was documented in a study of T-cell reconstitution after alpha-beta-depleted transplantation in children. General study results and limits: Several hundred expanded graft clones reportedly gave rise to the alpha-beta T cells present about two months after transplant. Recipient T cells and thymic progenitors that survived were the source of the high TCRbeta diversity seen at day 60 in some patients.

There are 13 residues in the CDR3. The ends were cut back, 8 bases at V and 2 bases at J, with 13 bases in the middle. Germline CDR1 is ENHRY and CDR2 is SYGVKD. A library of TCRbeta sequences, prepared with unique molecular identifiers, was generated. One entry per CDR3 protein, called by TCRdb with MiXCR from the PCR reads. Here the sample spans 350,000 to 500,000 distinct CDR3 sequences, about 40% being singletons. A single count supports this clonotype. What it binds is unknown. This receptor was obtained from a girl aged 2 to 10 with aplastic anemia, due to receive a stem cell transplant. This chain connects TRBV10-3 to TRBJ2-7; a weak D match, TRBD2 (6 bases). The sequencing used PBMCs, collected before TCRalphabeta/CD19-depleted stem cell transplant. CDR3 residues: CAIGQGGTYEQYF. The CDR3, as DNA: TGTGCCATCGGACAAGGAGGGACCTACGAGCAGTACTTC.